These T cell receptor beta chains were read from a single sample in a study of molecular identifiers for immune sequencing clone quantification. TCRdb passed the PCR reads through MiXCR, listing each CDR3 protein once. Here the sample spans about 510,000 distinct CDR3 sequences, around 21% being singletons. Sequenced input: naive CD8+ T cells from blood, with Jurkat cell RNA spiked in. These receptors came from a human donor in good health. Some libraries in this study had Jurkat cell RNA spiked in. The CDR3 runs from the conserved cysteine through the conserved F or W. D genes are given only for firm matches. Rows may omit the clone size; those that give it use once, few, many or a size class.

>TRBV29-1|.|TRBJ2-2|many
TGCAGCGTGCTTCAGTACACCGGGGAGCTGTTTTTT
CSVLQYTGELFF
>TRBV4-3|TRBD1|TRBJ1-1|few
TGCGCCAGCAGCTACGGACAGGGGACCACTGAAGCTTTCTTT
CASSYGQGTTEAFF
>TRBV28|TRBD1|TRBJ2-7|few
TGTGCCAGCAGACCAATTCGGACAGGGGGCATCTACGAGCAGTACTTC
CASRPIRTGGIYEQYF
>TRBV5-5|TRBD2|TRBJ2-2|few
TGTGCCAGCAGCCCCGGGACTAGTAGCACCGGGGAGCTGTTTTTT
CASSPGTSSTGELFF
>TRBV6-5|.|TRBJ1-4|many
TGTGCCAGCAGTTACTCGGACAGCCCGAATGAAAAACTGTTTTTT
CASSYSDSPNEKLFF
>TRBV6-5|TRBD1|TRBJ2-7|many
TGTGCCAGCAGTTACGCGGGACAGGGAAGTACCGAGCAGTACTTC
CASSYAGQGSTEQYF
>TRBV12-5|.|TRBJ2-1|few
TGTGCTAGTGGTTTGACCTATCCAACTAGCAGCAATGAGCAGTTCTTC
CASGLTYPTSSNEQFF
>TRBV6-6|.|TRBJ2-1|few
TGTGCCAGCAGTTCTGGCCTATTTACCTACAATGAGCAGTTCTTC
CASSSGLFTYNEQFF
>TRBV20-1|TRBD2|TRBJ2-7|few
TGCAGTGCTAGAGACCTCCTAGCGGGGTTACCCTACGAGCAGTACTTC
CSARDLLAGLPYEQYF
>TRBV18|.|TRBJ2-5|many
TGTGCCAGCTCACCTCCGGACTGGGCGGAAGAGACCCAGTACTTC
CASSPPDWAEETQYF
>TRBV12-3/TRBV12-4|.|TRBJ1-1|.
TGTGCCAGCAAAACGACAGAGAACACTGAAGCTTTCTTT
CASKTTENTEAFF
>TRBV28|.|TRBJ1-2|few
TGTGCCAGCAGTTTTTGGGGGCGGGATAACTATGGCTACACCTTC
CASSFWGRDNYGYTF
>TRBV12-3/TRBV12-4|.|TRBJ1-1|many
TGTGCCAGCAGTCCGAATTTGGGGGCCGGAACTGAAGCTTTCTTT
CASSPNLGAGTEAFF
>TRBV3-1|TRBD1|TRBJ1-5|few
TGTGCCAGCAGCAAGACAGGGGCTTCCCTTCAGCCCCAGCATTTT
CASSKTGASLQPQHF
>TRBV13|.|TRBJ1-2|few
TGTGCCAGCAGCCCCCCGGGGGTCGGGGATGGCTACACCTTC
CASSPPGVGDGYTF
>TRBV24-1|.|TRBJ2-1|.
TGTGCCACCGGTGATATCGTCTACGGTGGCAATGAGCAGTTCTTC
CATGDIVYGGNEQFF
>TRBV4-1|.|TRBJ1-1|many
TGCGCCAGCAGCCAAGCCTTCCAGAACACTGAAGCTTTCTTT
CASSQAFQNTEAFF
>TRBV7-2|TRBD1|TRBJ1-1|many
TGTGCCAGCAGCTTAGTAGGGACAGGGGGCCCTGAAGCTTTCTTT
CASSLVGTGGPEAFF
>TRBV5-8|.|TRBJ2-2|.
TGTGCCAGCAGCCTGCCCCTACGGGGATACACCGGGGAGCTGTTTTTT
CASSLPLRGYTGELFF
>TRBV2|.|TRBJ2-5|.
TGTGCCAGCGGTGAGGGGACCACAAGCCCCCAAGAGACCCAGTACTTC
CASGEGTTSPQETQYF
>TRBV12-3/TRBV12-4|TRBD2|TRBJ2-5|few
TGTGCCAGCAGCCCGACTAGCGGGAAGAAACAAGAGACCCAGTACTTC
CASSPTSGKKQETQYF
>TRBV28|TRBD1|TRBJ1-5|.
TGTGCCAGCAGTTTGGCCCCAATCGGGACAGGGGGTTATAGCAATCAGCCCCAGCATTTT
CASSLAPIGTGGYSNQPQHF
>TRBV20-1|.|TRBJ1-1|.
TGCAGTGCTGGATACAGCCTCGACCCCATGAACACTGAAGCTTTCTTT
CSAGYSLDPMNTEAFF
>TRBV19|TRBD2|TRBJ2-7|few
TGTGCCAGACCCCGGGGGGTGGACGAGCAGTACTTC
CARPRGVDEQYF
>TRBV2|TRBD1|TRBJ2-7|.
TGTGCCAGCAGTGAGCGGGGGACAGGGGTATACGAGCAGTACTTC
CASSERGTGVYEQYF
>TRBV19|.|TRBJ2-7|.
TGTGCCAGTAGTGGACAGATAACCTACGAGCGGTACTTC
CASSGQITYERYF
>TRBV27|.|TRBJ1-4|many
TGTGCCAGCAGTTTATTAGCAGGGAATGAAAAACTGTTTTTT
CASSLLAGNEKLFF
>TRBV20-1|.|TRBJ2-7|few
TGCAGTGCTAGAGATCCCCCAACTAGCTCTACCGAGCAGTACTTC
CSARDPPTSSTEQYF
>TRBV7-9|TRBD1|TRBJ1-2|.
TGTGCCAGCGGAAAACTACAGGGGGTAGACTATGGCTACACCTTC
CASGKLQGVDYGYTF